Presented here are 32 T cell receptor beta chains from one specimen sequenced in a study of T cell responses to AZD1222 COVID-19 vaccine. The data were produced by immunoSEQ multiplex PCR, yet TCRdb's version contains in-frame clones alone and is incomplete. The repertoire holds 100,000 to 150,000 clones, roughly 91% seen once, with around 30% in the top ten. Sequencing was performed on peripheral blood, taken on day 0 of AZD1222 vaccination. These receptors were collected from an adult in good health.

The chain has TRBV30 and TRBJ1-6; D remains ambiguous. The CDR3 extends over 15 amino acids. The germline V gene has CDR1 GTSNPN and CDR2 SVGIG (reference sequence). Trimming took off 3 bases at V and 5 bases at J, with 14 bases between the two ends. In DNA form, the CDR3 reads TGTGCCTGGAGAGACCCGAGCGGGGATAATTCACCCCTCCACTTT. Amino acids: CAWRDPSGDNSPLHF.

The chain is built from TRBV18 and TRBJ2-7; either TRBD1 or TRBD2 may fit D (5 bases each). This CDR3 spans 15 amino acids. Germline V gene lookup returns CDR1 KGHSH and CDR2 LQKENI. Trimming took 3 bases from V and 4 from J, leaving 16 bases between them. The CDR3 region is CASSPREQAIYEQYF. Here the CDR3 DNA reads TGTGCCAGCTCACCCCGGGAACAGGCGATTTACGAGCAGTACTTC.

The V gene is TRBV7-9, the J gene TRBJ1-1; D gene ambiguous. V gave up 5 bases and J gave up 8 bases, with 12 bases separating them. The CDR3 is 12 residues long. Germline assignment: CDR1 SEHNR and CDR2 FQNEAQ (reference sequence). The CDR3, as DNA: TGTGCCAGCAGCACTGTCCGGGGAGAAGCTTTCTTT. This gives the protein CASSTVRGEAFF.

CDR3 nucleotides: TGTGCCAGCAGCCAAGAGGCAGGAGGGAGGGAGACCCAGTACTTC. Its protein product is CASSQEAGGRETQYF. The chain uses TRBV4-2 and TRBJ2-5; possibly TRBD2 for D (6 bases). From germline, CDR1 is LGHNA and CDR2 YNFKEQ. This CDR3 comprises 15 residues. V lost 0 bases and J lost 5, with 13 bases in between.

This sequence joins TRBV6-5 and TRBJ2-2; no reliable D call. In germline, CDR1 is MNHEY, CDR2 SVGAGI. The CDR3 covers 13 residues. Between the trimmed V and J ends, which lost 6 bases and 7 bases, there was a span of 12 bases. The DNA of the CDR3 is TGTGCCAGCAGCCGTCGTAGAGACGGGGAGCTGTTTTTT. Translated: CASSRRRDGELFF.

The rearrangement joins TRBV18 to TRBJ1-2; D is ambiguous. V was pared by 2 bases and J by 7 bases, with 17 bases between. The CDR3 spans 15 residues. The germline gives CDR1 KGHSH, CDR2 LQKENI. CDR3 loop: CASSPDIRPRSGYTF. Written as DNA, the CDR3 is TGTGCCAGCTCACCAGATATCCGGCCCAGGAGTGGCTACACCTTC.

The chain employs TRBV11-2 and TRBJ2-1; D unclear. Germline CDR1 SGHAT, CDR2 FQNNGV. The CDR3 is 17 residues long. The ends were cut back, 4 bases at V and 2 bases at J, with 18 bases in the middle. CDR3 in amino acids: CASSSTSIGGAYNEQFF. The CDR3 DNA reads TGTGCCAGCAGCTCCACTTCTATTGGCGGAGCCTACAATGAGCAGTTCTTC.

As for this clone: Other DNA sequences of this sample code for an identical CDR3. The rearrangement joins TRBV5-1 to TRBJ2-1; D remains unclear. Germline V gene data show CDR1 as SGHRS and CDR2 as YFSETQ. The V end lost 2 bases, the J end lost 5 bases, and 2 bases lay between the germline ends. CDR3 length: 11 residues. The CDR3 DNA follows: TGCGCCAGCAGCTTTCACAATGAGCAGTTCTTC. Its translation is CASSFHNEQFF.

This clone has only one observation. V usage is TRBV7-6 and J usage is TRBJ2-3; 11 bases are a match to TRBD2. V lost 5 bases to trimming and J lost 0 bases; unmatched junction nucleotides: 4. Germline loops: CDR1 SGHVS, CDR2 FNYEAQ. There are 16 residues in the CDR3. The CDR3 loop is CASSLSGRASTDTQYF. The DNA for the CDR3 is TGTGCCAGCAGCCTTAGCGGGAGGGCCAGCACAGATACGCAGTATTTT. The variable domain in full, with the rest retrieved from reference TRBV7-6 and TRBJ2-3, is GAGVSQSPRYKVTKRGQDVALRCDPISGHVSLYWYRQALGQGPEFLTYFNYEAQQDKSGLPNDRFSAERPEGSISTLTIQRTEQRDSAMYRCASSLSGRASTDTQYFGPGTRLTVL.

The V gene is TRBV5-4, the J gene TRBJ2-7; 9 bases are shared with TRBD1. This CDR3 has 17 amino acids. V lost 3 bases and J lost 2; bases outside the gene matches: 12. Germline assignment: CDR1 SGHNT and CDR2 YYREEE (reference sequence). CDR3 amino acids: CASSSARLRQGAYEQYF. The DNA of the CDR3 is TGTGCCAGCAGCTCGGCACGGCTGCGACAGGGGGCCTACGAGCAGTACTTC.

The gene calls are TRBV6-5 and TRBJ1-2, with D tentatively TRBD1 (5 bases). The CDR3 has 13 residues. The V and J ends lost 7 bases and 1 base respectively, with 10 bases between them. Germline lookup yields CDR1 MNHEY and CDR2 SVGAGI. The CDR3 coding sequence is TGTGCCAGCACAGGGAGGAGTAACTATGGCTACACCTTC. This codes for CASTGRSNYGYTF.

The genes are TRBV5-6 and TRBJ2-6; 11 nucleotides agree with TRBD1. With V trimmed by 4 bases and J by 3 bases, 6 bases remained unmatched. Germline loops: CDR1 SGHDT, CDR2 YYEEEE. There are 17 residues in the CDR3. As DNA, the CDR3 is TGTGCCAGCAGCCAGGACAGGGGGCTCTATGGGGCCAACGTCCTGACTTTC. Protein sequence: CASSQDRGLYGANVLTF.

CDR3 amino acids: CASSYVDYGYTF. The CDR3 nucleotides are TGTGCCAGCAGTTACGTCGACTATGGCTACACCTTC. The chain carries TRBV6-2 or TRBV6-3 and TRBJ1-2; D gene uncertain. CDR1 and CDR2 from the germline V gene are MNHEY and SVGEGT. The CDR3 has 12 amino acids. Trimming removed 2 bases at V and 3 bases at J, with 4 bases between.

V is TRBV9 and J is TRBJ2-3; 12 bases agree with TRBD2. The V segment lost 6 bases and the J segment 4 bases; nucleotides outside the gene matches: 9. The CDR3 length is 16 residues. Germline V CDR1 and CDR2: SGDLS, YYNGEE. The CDR3 coding sequence is TGTGCCAGCACGGCTACTAGCGGGGGGCCATCAGATACGCAGTATTTT. This codes for CASTATSGGPSDTQYF.

Only one count was recorded for this clone. The J gene is TRBJ2-2, the V gene TRBV6-2 or TRBV6-3, with 8 positions matching TRBD1. Germline CDR1 MNHEY, CDR2 SVGEGT. Losses at the gene ends were 4 bases for V and 1 base for J; bases not matched to a gene: 8. CDR3 length: 17 residues. CDR3 region: CASSSGQGGMNTGELFF. As DNA, the CDR3 is TGTGCCAGCAGTTCAGGACAGGGCGGAATGAACACCGGGGAGCTGTTTTTT.

The gene calls are TRBV7-3 and TRBJ2-2; the D is unclear. Trimming took off 0 bases at V and 10 bases at J, with 12 bases between the two ends. This CDR3 comprises 14 residues. The germline V gene encodes CDR1 SGHTA and CDR2 FQGTGA. DNA for the CDR3: TGTGCCAGCAGCTTAACGGCCAACCAGGTGGAGCTGTTTTTT. Protein: CASSLTANQVELFF.

This rearrangement joins TRBV19 to TRBJ1-5; TRBD1 matches 7 bases. Germline CDR1 is LNHDA and CDR2 is SQIVND (reference sequence). Trimming cost V 4 bases and J 3 bases; bases outside gene matches: 6. The CDR3 length is 15 residues. CDR3 sequence (DNA): TGTGCCAGTAGTAGGGGGACAGCGGACAATCAGCCCCAGCATTTT. Protein: CASSRGTADNQPQHF.

The gene calls are TRBV4-1 and TRBJ1-6; 8 bases agree with TRBD1. This CDR3 has 15 amino acids. Germline trimming cut 0 bases from V and 10 bases from J; bases unmatched to any gene: 5. CDR1 and CDR2 (germline): MGHRA, YSYEKL. CDR3 residues: CASSQEYRGNSPLHF. The CDR3, as DNA: TGCGCCAGCAGCCAAGAATACAGGGGGAACTCACCCCTCCACTTT.

V is TRBV9 and J is TRBJ2-1, with 10 positions matching TRBD1. Germline V gene sequence: CDR1 SGDLS, CDR2 YYNGEE. The CDR3 spans 14 residues. Germline trimming cut 1 base from V and 7 bases from J; bases unmatched to any gene: 2. DNA for the CDR3: TGTGCCAGCAGCGTATCGGGACAGGGGAATGAGCAGTTCTTC. Its translation: CASSVSGQGNEQFF.

The rearrangement links TRBV6-2 or TRBV6-3 to TRBJ1-2; possible D gene TRBD1, 6 bases. This CDR3 comprises 15 residues. CDR1 and CDR2 (germline): MNHEY, SVGEGT. Trimming took 2 bases from V and 1 from J, leaving 11 bases between them. CDR3 protein: CASSYRGQINYGYTF. The CDR3 coding sequence is TGTGCCAGCAGTTACCGTGGACAGATTAACTATGGCTACACCTTC.

The genes are TRBV5-6 and TRBJ2-7, with a weak D call TRBD2 (5 bases). V dropped 4 bases and J dropped 1 base, with 15 bases sitting between them. Germline V gene lookup returns CDR1 SGHDT and CDR2 YYEEEE. This CDR3 is 15 amino acids long. The CDR3 protein is CASSHRSGKSYEQYF. The CDR3 DNA sequence: TGTGCCAGCAGCCATCGATCGGGGAAATCCTACGAGCAGTACTTC.

In this sample, this clone turned up once. The V gene is TRBV27, the J gene TRBJ2-7, with unresolved D. V lost 3 bases and J lost 6, with 15 bases in between. Germline V CDR1 and CDR2: MNHEY, SMNVEV (reference sequence). The CDR3 totals 14 residues. The CDR3 spells CASSFSAPTSEQYF. As DNA, the CDR3 is TGTGCCAGCAGTTTTTCCGCACCCACGTCCGAGCAGTACTTC.

The chain employs TRBV4-3 and TRBJ2-1, with unresolved D. The CDR3 is made up of 16 amino acids. Deletions cut 4 bases from V and 4 bases from J, with 17 bases between. Per germline, CDR1 LGHNA and CDR2 YSLEER. The CDR3 here is CASSPEYTGPYNEQFF. The CDR3, as DNA: TGCGCCAGCAGCCCAGAGTACACCGGGCCTTACAATGAGCAGTTCTTC.

The rearrangement links TRBV27 to TRBJ1-5; D possibly corresponds to TRBD1 (6 bases). There are 14 residues in the CDR3. V shed 8 bases and J shed 7 bases, with 18 bases lying between them. Germline loops: CDR1 MNHEY, CDR2 SMNVEV (reference sequence). This chain's CDR3 is CASAKQGRNQPQHF. CDR3 in DNA: TGTGCCAGCGCCAAACAGGGTAGGAACCAGCCCCAGCATTTT.

This clone was detected only once. The chain employs TRBV5-1 and TRBJ1-6; TRBD1 is a possible D gene (5 bases). Trimming cost V 2 bases and J 5 bases, with 8 bases left between them. The germline CDR1 and CDR2 sequences are SGHRS and YFSETQ. The length of the CDR3 is 14 residues. CDR3 in amino acids: CASSFTRDNSPLHF. The DNA for the CDR3 is TGCGCCAGCAGCTTTACCAGGGATAATTCACCCCTCCACTTT. Full variable domain (rest looked up from reference TRBV5-1 and TRBJ1-6): KAGVTQTPRYLIKTRGQQVTLSCSPISGHRSVSWYQQTPGQGLQFLFEYFSETQRNKGNFPGRFSGRQFSNSRSEMNVSTLELGDSALYLCASSFTRDNSPLHFGNGTRLTVT.

The J gene is TRBJ1-2, the V gene TRBV21-1; the listed D gene, TRBD1, was not tested against the DNA. TRBV21-1 is classified as a pseudogene. CDR3 length: 16 amino acids. The CDR3 bases are TGTGCCAGCAGCACCCGCAGCAGGGACAGGGGGCAAGGCTACACCTTC. This sequence encodes CASSTRSRDRGQGYTF.

J is TRBJ1-5 and V is TRBV7-8; D possibly corresponds to TRBD1 (6 bases). Germline V gene lookup returns CDR1 SGHVS and CDR2 FQNEAQ. The CDR3 sequence is 16 residues long. With 1 base removed from V and 11 bases from J, the gap between germline ends came to 21 bases. The CDR3 loop is CASSLGVTGVLSSQHF. In nucleotides, the CDR3 is TGTGCCAGCAGCTTAGGGGTGACAGGAGTTTTATCTTCCCAGCATTTT.

This clone appeared a single time. The V call is TRBV5-1, the J call TRBJ2-7; D may correspond to TRBD1 or TRBD2 (6 bases each). This CDR3 contains 15 residues. Per germline, CDR1 SGHRS and CDR2 YFSETQ. V was shortened by 3 bases and J by 6 bases, with 19 bases between the two germline ends. CDR3 in DNA: TGCGCCAGCAGCTGGGGAGGAACAGGGAACCCCGAGCAGTACTTC. Amino acid sequence: CASSWGGTGNPEQYF.

The V gene is TRBV6-5, the J gene TRBJ1-6, with D possibly matching TRBD1 (6 bases). The CDR3 spans 14 residues. Trimming pared 5 bases from V and 8 bases from J, leaving 13 bases between. Germline V lookup: CDR1 MNHEY, CDR2 SVGAGI. The CDR3 region is CASSLLRGHSPLHF. The CDR3 DNA follows: TGTGCCAGCAGTCTCCTCAGGGGCCATTCACCCCTCCACTTT.

CDR3 region: CASSREEGGNQPQHF. CDR3 nucleotide sequence: TGTGCCAGCTCTCGGGAGGAAGGGGGCAATCAGCCCCAGCATTTT. This chain connects TRBV18 to TRBJ1-5, with D tentatively TRBD1 (5 bases). Trimming removed 6 bases from V and 2 bases from J, with 14 bases in between. The CDR3 is 15 residues long. Looked up from germline, CDR1 is KGHSH and CDR2 is LQKENI.

This rearrangement joins TRBV5-1 to TRBJ1-2; TRBD1 agrees at 10 bases. The CDR3 consists of 16 residues. Germline V gene sequence: CDR1 SGHRS, CDR2 YFSETQ. The junction had 12 bases not matched to a gene; V was cut back by 4 bases and J by 6 bases. The CDR3 loop reads CASSLQGQGSVDGYTF. The CDR3 DNA reads TGCGCCAGCAGCCTCCAGGGACAGGGGTCGGTCGATGGCTACACCTTC.

The chain carries TRBV4-1 and TRBJ2-1; 9 positions match TRBD2. CDR1 MGHRA and CDR2 YSYEKL come from the germline V gene. V lost 0 bases and J lost 0; bases outside the gene matches: 6. The CDR3 is 18 residues long. The CDR3 DNA sequence: TGCGCCAGCAGCCAAGATCGGCTAGCGGGGAGCTCCTACAATGAGCAGTTCTTC. It specifies CASSQDRLAGSSYNEQFF.